The subject of this entry is one T cell receptor (beta chain). The target of this receptor is not known. No base-level quality is on record; no much larger clone is a single base apart. The donors were some 39 Caucasian individuals from Russia, aged roughly 6 to 100 years, who were systemically healthy. Each donor gave about 9.7 milliliters of peripheral blood, drawn into EDTA-treated Vacutainer tubes. Ficoll-Paque density-gradient centrifugation was used to isolate PBMCs, with at least 7 million per sample. Total RNA was extracted from PBMCs with Trizol reagent, with at least 5 micrograms obtained per sample. For every donor, flow cytometry on a PBMC aliquot measured the percentage of naive CD45RAhigh/CD27high T cells. V is cut by 4 bases and J by 2 bases, and the space between the germline ends is 13 bases. CDR1 and CDR2 were assigned from the germline V gene as SGHRS and YFSETQ. The CDR3 covers 14 residues, taking in both the cysteine and the phenylalanine. The retained sequence is limited to the CDR3, 42 bases, with the frame set at the first base.

This sample is drawn from a study of blood T cells in healthy people across ages (dated by TCRdb to about 2015). For the wider study: In model experiments, roughly one uniquely barcoded TCR beta cDNA molecule per two T cells was captured by template switching. To track age-related changes in TCR beta repertoire diversity, the study relied on deep sequencing normalized with unique cDNA molecular identifiers. The donors were split into four age groups: young (average around 15 years), middle-aged (nearly 40), aged (more than 55) and long-lived (under 85). To avoid experimental bias, donors of different ages were randomly spread across the sequencing lanes. Two additional independent replicas of 1 million unique cDNA reads from the same blood draw were analyzed for two donors (one aged 18 to 29 and one aged 80 or older). Results and caveats for the whole study, not just this receptor: Observed TCR beta diversity per million T cells fell roughly linearly with age, and a significant reduction was already apparent by age around 40. Because profiling used bulk unsorted PBMCs, naive and antigen-experienced compartments could not be compared conclusively. Estimates of total diversity based on one million sequenced T cells were regarded as lower bounds and as underestimates. The long-lived group showed more naive CD4+ T cells, fewer expanded clones and increased TCR diversity than the aged group, suggesting age selection. There was a strong correlation between observed TCR beta diversity and the percentage of naive T cells measured by flow cytometry. Because donor CMV infection status was unknown, age-related changes in expanded clonotypes were potentially confounded.

Receptor libraries were prepared by 5' RACE. The reads were generated on an Illumina HiSeq 2500. The second PCR ran for about 7 to 11 cycles and used a J-beta primer mix along with a sample-barcoded 5' primer. Each TCR beta cDNA molecule received a unique molecular identifier from a template-switch 5' adaptor carrying 12 random nucleotides. Each sample yielded at least 2.5 million CDR3-containing paired-end reads. All of the RNA was converted into first-strand cDNA using the Mint cDNA synthesis kit, with a TRBC-specific oligonucleotide serving as the primer. Following uracil-DNA glycosylase treatment, all cDNA underwent a first 18-cycle PCR with the universal primers M1SS and BC2_uni_R. From the authors' description of their analysis: For normalization, 1 million high-quality reads were randomly selected from each sample, with every read carrying a distinct molecular identifier. Reads with shared molecular identifiers were discarded instead of being binned into consensus sequences. MiTCR, set to a Q25 quality threshold and the strictest error-elimination algorithm, was used for CDR3 identification, clonotype clustering and error correction. A nonparametric unseen species model with Euler transformation was used to estimate a lower bound on total TCR beta diversity. In TCRdb, the public reads were trimmed at Q25 with fastp and aligned with MiXCR, with productive beta chains retained. Under each unique CDR3 protein, matching rows form one entry showing the most common genes and DNA. The V and J calls shown here were made by TCRdb, not taken from the authors' results. The sample table holds about 1,400,000 distinct CDR3 sequences, of which 45% to 70% were seen once. The ten largest clones represent more than 6% of the sample.

Sample: blood. This clonotype was obtained from a man between 18 and 35 years old in good health. The V and J segments used are TRBV5-1 and TRBJ2-7; the D gene cannot be named for sure. The DNA is as follows: TGCGCCAGCAGCAACGACTTGACCCCCTACGAGCAGTACTTC. Its protein is CASSNDLTPYEQYF. Full variable domain (CDR3 extended with the reference TRBV5-1 and TRBJ2-7 proteins): KAGVTQTPRYLIKTRGQQVTLSCSPISGHRSVSWYQQTPGQGLQFLFEYFSETQRNKGNFPGRFSGRQFSNSRSEMNVSTLELGDSALYLCASSNDLTPYEQYFGPGTRLTVT.